The 19 T cell receptor beta chains in this list originate from one sample, sequenced in a study of shared clonotypes between healthy human individuals. Repertoires were generated with immunoSEQ multiplex PCR, while TCRdb's copy carries only in-frame clones and drops some. The table has about 460,000 clones, 77% seen once. The sample taken for sequencing was PBMCs. Receptors were obtained from a middle-aged woman in good health. Some clones in this sample may be carry-over from other donors' samples.

About this clone: The sample carries other DNA sequences with the same CDR3. The chain employs TRBV9 and TRBJ2-3; 13 bases map to TRBD2. This CDR3 is built from 16 residues. With V trimmed by 4 bases and J by 2 bases, 4 bases remained unmatched. Germline loops: CDR1 SGDLS, CDR2 YYNGEE. Written as DNA, the CDR3 is TGTGCCAGCAGCCCACTAGCGGGAGGGCCCACAGATACGCAGTATTTT. It is translated as CASSPLAGGPTDTQYF.

This clone was found a few times. The chain joins TRBV7-2 to TRBJ1-1, with a weak D call TRBD1 (5 bases). Germline lookup yields CDR1 SGHTA and CDR2 FQGNSA. Trimming removed 5 bases at V and 4 bases at J, with 11 bases between. The CDR3 length is 13 residues. Here the CDR3 reads CASSLQGITEAFF. CDR3 bases: TGTGCCAGCAGCCTCCAGGGAATCACTGAAGCTTTCTTT.

A note on this clone: A much larger clone lies a single base off, so this may be a read error. V is TRBV4-2 and J is TRBJ2-3; D not certain. The CDR3 spans 15 residues. Germline V gene lookup returns CDR1 LGHNA and CDR2 YNFKEQ. The CDR3, as DNA: TGTGCCAGGAGCCAAGATCTGCGCCTCACAGATACGCAGTATTTT. It specifies CARSQDLRLTDTQYF.

In this sample, this clone turned up many times. The genes are TRBV30 and TRBJ1-5; D may be TRBD1 (6 bases). The germline V gene encodes CDR1 GTSNPN and CDR2 SVGIG (reference sequence). The CDR3 runs to 13 residues. V lost 2 bases and J 3 bases, leaving 8 bases between the germline ends. The chain's CDR3 is CAWSPGDNQPQHF. CDR3 nucleotide sequence: TGTGCCTGGAGTCCAGGGGACAATCAGCCCCAGCATTTT.

This clone was detected only a few times. The V and J genes are TRBV6-5 and TRBJ1-1; tentative D call: TRBD1 (6 bases). The V gene's germline CDR1 is MNHEY and CDR2 SVGAGI. CDR3 length: 13 amino acids. The ends were cut back, 8 bases at V and 4 bases at J, with 14 bases in the middle. The CDR3 is CASHKVGATEAFF. The CDR3 DNA is TGTGCCAGCCATAAGGTGGGGGCCACTGAAGCTTTCTTT.

J is TRBJ2-7 and V is TRBV18; D is tentatively TRBD1 or TRBD2 (5 bases each). Germline CDR1 is KGHSH and CDR2 is LQKENI. The CDR3 is 15 residues long. The ends were cut back, 3 bases at V and 1 base at J, with 13 bases in the middle. This chain's CDR3 is CASSPGPSPSYEQYF. The CDR3, as DNA: TGTGCCAGCTCACCGGGACCAAGCCCTTCCTACGAGCAGTACTTC.

This chain joins TRBV11-1 and TRBJ2-3; TRBD1 agrees at 7 bases. Per the germline V gene, CDR1 is SGHAT and CDR2 is FQDESV (reference sequence). This CDR3 comprises 16 residues. Trimming cost V 1 base and J 2 bases; bases outside gene matches: 6. The CDR3 nucleotides read TGTGCCAGCAGCTTAGGGACAGGCTCCACCACAGATACGCAGTATTTT. Protein product: CASSLGTGSTTDTQYF.

This chain connects TRBV29-1 to TRBJ1-3; a possible D gene is TRBD1 (5 bases). Germline V gives CDR1 SQVTM, CDR2 ANQGSEA. Trimming left V 6 bases short and J 3 bases short, with 9 bases between. The CDR3 runs 12 residues. The CDR3 is CSVGLFGNTIYF. The CDR3 coding sequence is TGCAGCGTGGGACTTTTTGGAAACACCATATATTTT.

This clone was found a few times. Given a far larger clone just one base away, this is likely a sequencing read error. The chain couples TRBV29-1 to TRBJ2-3; 10 bases line up with TRBD2. With 5 bases clipped from V and 0 bases from J, the junction kept 2 bases outside the gene matches. The CDR3 loop spans 14 amino acids. CDR1 is SQVTM and CDR2 is ANQGSEA in the germline V gene. The CDR3 sequence: CSVPTSGSTDTQYF. CDR3 DNA: TGCAGCGTTCCGACTAGCGGGAGCACAGATACGCAGTATTTT.

The gene calls are TRBV30 and TRBJ2-3, with 14 bases aligning to TRBD2. The CDR3 runs 12 residues. The V segment lost 1 base and the J segment 14 bases; nucleotides outside the gene matches: 2. Germline V CDR1 and CDR2: GTSNPN, SVGIG (reference sequence). The CDR3 coding sequence is TGTGCCTGGAGTGCGGGACTAGCGGGAGCGTATTTT. Protein: CAWSAGLAGAYF.

CDR3 sequence: CASSLIGGNTEAFF. CDR3 bases: TGTGCCAGCAGTTTGATCGGGGGGAACACTGAAGCTTTCTTT. The chain uses TRBV27 and TRBJ1-1; the D gene is possibly TRBD1 (5 bases). V shed 3 bases and J shed 1 base, with 9 bases lying between them. CDR3 length equals 14 residues. Germline CDR1 MNHEY, CDR2 SMNVEV (reference sequence).

The J gene is TRBJ2-5, the V gene TRBV27, with a possible D match to TRBD1 (5 bases). The V end lost 4 bases, the J end lost 1 base, and 10 bases lay between the germline ends. CDR1 is MNHEY and CDR2 is SMNVEV in the germline V gene (reference sequence). This CDR3 has 14 residues. The CDR3 loop reads CASSSTGGQETQYF. CDR3 DNA: TGTGCCAGCAGTTCCACAGGTGGCCAAGAGACCCAGTACTTC.

V and J are TRBV9 and TRBJ1-1; a possible D gene is TRBD1 (6 bases). CDR3 length: 14 residues. Germline V gene sequence: CDR1 SGDLS, CDR2 YYNGEE. Trimming took off 0 bases at V and 7 bases at J, with 13 bases between the two ends. For the CDR3, the DNA is TGTGCCAGCAGCGTAGACGGGGGGCAGGATGAAGCTTTCTTT. Protein: CASSVDGGQDEAFF.

This chain uses TRBV9 with TRBJ1-5, with no clear D. The germline V gene encodes CDR1 SGDLS and CDR2 YYNGEE. The CDR3 contains 15 residues. V lost 0 bases, J lost 0 bases, and 7 bases lay in between. CDR3 in DNA: TGTGCCAGCAGCGTAGGACAAAATAGCAATCAGCCCCAGCATTTT. This gives the protein CASSVGQNSNQPQHF.

DNA of the CDR3: TGTGCCAGCAGTGAAGGGCTAGCGTACACCGGGGAGCTGTTTTTT. Protein: CASSEGLAYTGELFF. V and J are TRBV2 and TRBJ2-2, with D tentatively TRBD2 (6 bases). The germline V gene encodes CDR1 SNHLY and CDR2 FYNNEI. The CDR3 extends over 15 amino acids. Trimming left V 1 base short and J 3 bases short, with 9 bases between.

This sequence joins TRBV5-1 and TRBJ1-1; D is uncertain. V was pared by 1 base and J by 0 bases, with 10 bases between. CDR1 is SGHRS and CDR2 is YFSETQ in the germline V gene. The CDR3 runs 15 residues. The CDR3 reads CASSLSAAMNTEAFF. In DNA form, the CDR3 reads TGCGCCAGCAGCTTGTCGGCAGCTATGAACACTGAAGCTTTCTTT.

This sequence joins TRBV29-1 and TRBJ2-7; 7 bases are shared with TRBD2. Germline CDR1 reads SQVTM; CDR2 reads ANQGSEA. CDR3 length equals 13 residues. The V segment lost 3 bases and the J segment 0 bases; nucleotides outside the gene matches: 2. This chain's CDR3 is CSVDGRNSYEQYF. The CDR3, as DNA: TGCAGCGTTGACGGGAGGAACTCCTACGAGCAGTACTTC.

J is TRBJ1-2 and V is TRBV6-6, with D perhaps TRBD1 (5 bases). Germline V gene lookup returns CDR1 MNHNY and CDR2 SVGAGI (reference sequence). The CDR3 has 10 amino acids. V lost 6 bases, J lost 6 bases, and 5 bases lay in between. The CDR3, as DNA: TGTGCCAGCAGACAGGATGGCTACACCTTC. Its protein product is CASRQDGYTF.

The gene calls are TRBV7-2 and TRBJ1-5, with 7 nucleotides matching TRBD1. Germline-derived CDR1 and CDR2 are SGHTA and FQGNSA. This CDR3 region has 13 residues. V shed 3 bases, J shed 6 bases, and the junction held 2 bases outside the gene matches. DNA for the CDR3: TGTGCCAGCAGCTTTCCAGGGGGTCAGCCCCAGCATTTT. This encodes CASSFPGGQPQHF.